This entry lists 20 T cell receptor beta chains sequenced from one sample in a study of neurological immune-mediated disorders. Time point noted: longitudinal time-point 3. TCRdb fed the 5' RACE reads into MiXCR, producing one record per CDR3 protein. The table lists more than 75,000 distinct CDR3 sequences, around 4.5% of them singletons. The source material was PBMCs. Receptors were obtained from a woman aged 60 to 75 with multiple sclerosis.

At least ten counts were recorded for this clonotype. CDR3 nucleotide sequence: TGTGCCAGCAGTGAATATGGCGGGAACACTGAAGCTTTCTTT. This codes for CASSEYGGNTEAFF. The chain couples TRBV25-1 to TRBJ1-1; D gene unclear. V lost 0 bases and J 1 base, leaving 6 bases between the germline ends. CDR3 size: 14 residues. Germline V lookup: CDR1 MGHDK, CDR2 SYGVNS.

The sample holds many counts of this clonotype. V usage is TRBV28 and J usage is TRBJ2-7; the D call may be TRBD1 or TRBD2 (5 bases each). Germline V CDR1 and CDR2: MDHEN, SYDVKM. Trimming took 7 bases from V and 4 from J, leaving 14 bases between them. CDR3 length: 13 amino acids. The CDR3 loop reads CASTRTGPYEQYF. The CDR3 nucleotides are TGTGCCAGCACTCGGACGGGGCCTTACGAGCAGTACTTC.

This clonotype was seen at least ten times. The rearrangement links TRBV27 to TRBJ2-3; TRBD2 is a possible D gene (5 bases). Germline CDR1 reads MNHEY; CDR2 reads SMNVEV (reference sequence). V was trimmed by 3 bases and J by 4 bases, leaving 8 bases between them. This CDR3 is 13 amino acids long. As DNA, the CDR3 is TGTGCCAGCAGTTTTGGAGGTCCAGATACGCAGTATTTT. Encoded protein: CASSFGGPDTQYF.

This clonotype was recorded at least ten times. V and J are TRBV5-1 and TRBJ2-5; D not certain. With 2 bases removed from V and 3 bases from J, the gap between germline ends came to 14 bases. The CDR3 extends over 15 amino acids. The germline V gene has CDR1 SGHRS and CDR2 YFSETQ. CDR3 coding DNA: TGCGCCAGCAGCTTATCACCCCTAGAAAAAGAGACCCAGTACTTC. Protein: CASSLSPLEKETQYF.

This clonotype was picked up many times. The CDR3 region is CSAYDIQEPEREKLFF. CDR3 nucleotides: TGCAGTGCTTACGACATCCAGGAGCCGGAAAGGGAAAAACTGTTTTTT. The genes are TRBV20-1 and TRBJ1-4; no clear D. CDR3 size: 16 residues. The ends were cut back, 5 bases at V and 8 bases at J, with 24 bases in the middle. Germline V gene lookup returns CDR1 DFQATT and CDR2 SNEGSKA (reference sequence).

Many counts were recorded for this clonotype. The genes are TRBV20-1 and TRBJ2-7, with D possibly matching TRBD1 (6 bases). This CDR3 spans 14 amino acids. Germline loops: CDR1 DFQATT, CDR2 SNEGSKA (reference sequence). Trimming left V 2 bases short and J 3 bases short, with 14 bases between. As DNA, the CDR3 is TGCAGTGCTAGAAGGGGGACGCCGAACTACGAGCAGTACTTC. This codes for CSARRGTPNYEQYF.

This clonotype was observed many times. The chain uses TRBV5-6 and TRBJ2-1; the D gene could be TRBD1 or TRBD2 (7 bases each). The length of the CDR3 is 18 residues. Trimming removed 0 bases at V and 0 bases at J, with 16 bases between. Germline CDR1 and CDR2: SGHDT and YYEEEE. In nucleotides, the CDR3 is TGTGCCAGCAGCTTGGAGGTGGGGAGGGACAGCTCCTACAATGAGCAGTTCTTC. Protein sequence: CASSLEVGRDSSYNEQFF.

This clonotype was detected many times. The gene calls are TRBV3-1 and TRBJ1-1; D may be TRBD1 (5 bases). CDR1 and CDR2 (germline): LGHDT, YNNKEL (reference sequence). Trimming shortened V by 1 base and J by 6 bases, and 9 bases separated the two germline ends. The CDR3 spans 13 residues. In nucleotides, the CDR3 is TGTGCCAGCAGCCAAGGACAGCGGGCTGAAGCTTTCTTT. This gives the protein CASSQGQRAEAFF. Full variable domain (rest looked up from reference TRBV3-1 and TRBJ1-1): DTAVSQTPKYLVTQMGNDKSIKCEQNLGHDTMYWYKQDSKKFLKIMFSYNNKELIINETVPNRFSPKSPDKAHLNLHINSLELGDSAVYFCASSQGQRAEAFFGQGTRLTVV.

This clonotype was seen a handful of times. The chain couples TRBV19 to TRBJ1-6; D is unresolved. CDR1 LNHDA and CDR2 SQIVND come from the germline V gene (reference sequence). Trimming cost V 0 bases and J 9 bases, with 6 bases left between them. There are 13 residues in the CDR3. CDR3: CASSIDPGSPLHF. The CDR3, as DNA: TGTGCCAGTAGTATAGATCCGGGTTCACCCCTCCACTTT.

This sequence joins TRBV9 and TRBJ2-3; 8 bases map to TRBD2. The germline V gene has CDR1 SGDLS and CDR2 YYNGEE. Losses at the gene ends were 2 bases for V and 1 base for J; bases not matched to a gene: 12. CDR3 length: 18 amino acids. CDR3 loop: CASSVDLLRRGGTDTQYF. Here the CDR3 DNA reads TGTGCCAGCAGCGTGGATCTCCTGAGGCGGGGGGGCACAGATACGCAGTATTTT.

In its sample, this clonotype was seen many times. This chain connects TRBV20-1 to TRBJ1-1; D is undetermined. The V gene's germline CDR1 is DFQATT and CDR2 SNEGSKA (reference sequence). V lost 3 bases and J lost 10, with 15 bases in between. The CDR3 covers 12 residues. CDR3: CSASPPFSGAFF. The DNA of the CDR3 is TGCAGTGCTAGCCCCCCTTTCTCGGGAGCTTTCTTT.

In its sample, this clonotype was seen many times. This chain uses TRBV5-5 with TRBJ1-6, with TRBD1 matching 7 bases. V shed 4 bases, J shed 3 bases, and the junction held 4 bases outside the gene matches. CDR3 length: 15 amino acids. Germline V lookup: CDR1 SGHKS, CDR2 YYEKEE (reference sequence). CDR3 nucleotides: TGTGCCAGCAGCAGTACAGGGGACTATAATTCACCCCTCCACTTT. Protein: CASSSTGDYNSPLHF.

There are many counts of this clonotype. The chain combines TRBV6-6 with TRBJ2-3; TRBD2 agrees at 13 bases. CDR1 is MNHNY, CDR2 SVGAGI, per germline (reference sequence). This CDR3 spans 16 amino acids. V lost 7 bases and J lost 0; bases outside the gene matches: 4. The CDR3 here is CASKPGLAGSTDTQYF. CDR3 nucleotides: TGTGCCAGCAAACCGGGACTAGCGGGGAGCACAGATACGCAGTATTTT.

The table lists this clonotype with many counts. The rearrangement links TRBV9 to TRBJ2-2, with TRBD1 identical over 7 bases. CDR1 is SGDLS, CDR2 YYNGEE, per germline. The CDR3 is made up of 15 amino acids. V lost 1 base, J lost 1 base, and 1 base stayed unmatched. CDR3 DNA: TGTGCCAGCAGCGTAAGGGACAGGAACACCGGGGAGCTGTTTTTT. The encoded protein is CASSVRDRNTGELFF.

About this clonotype: A much larger clone differs from this one at a single base, so this may be a read error. The chain joins TRBV6-6 to TRBJ2-1; no clear D. The CDR3 is 11 amino acids. Germline CDR1 MNHNY, CDR2 SVGAGI (reference sequence). The CDR3 is CANSPRNEQFF. CDR3 sequence (DNA): TGTGCCAACAGTCCAAGGAATGAGCAGTTCTTC.

This clonotype has ten or more counts. This chain joins TRBV27 and TRBJ1-2; possibly TRBD1 for D (6 bases). The CDR3 length is 15 residues. The V gene's germline CDR1 is MNHEY and CDR2 SMNVEV (reference sequence). Trimming took off 5 bases at V and 5 bases at J, with 18 bases between the two ends. This chain's CDR3 is CASSLRSGTIYGYTF. CDR3 in DNA: TGTGCCAGCAGTCTCCGCTCCGGGACAATATATGGCTACACCTTC.

This clonotype was observed at least ten times. V is TRBV7-9 and J is TRBJ2-7; weak D call: TRBD2 (6 bases). This CDR3 contains 15 residues. Deletions cut 5 bases from V and 5 bases from J, with 19 bases between. CDR1 and CDR2 (germline): SEHNR, FQNEAQ (reference sequence). DNA for the CDR3: TGTGCCAGCAGCCCACGGGACCGGGGGTCCCACGAGCAGTACTTC. Its protein product is CASSPRDRGSHEQYF.

In this sample, this clonotype turned up many times. The rearrangement links TRBV5-1 to TRBJ1-5; D is undetermined. V dropped 0 bases and J dropped 5 bases, with 9 bases sitting between them. In germline, CDR1 is SGHRS, CDR2 YFSETQ. The CDR3 consists of 14 residues. As DNA, the CDR3 is TGCGCCAGCAGCTTGGGGGGAACGGATCAGCCCCAGCATTTT. Protein product: CASSLGGTDQPQHF.

This clonotype was seen many times. The germline gene is not matched at one end of the junction; a read error may be the cause. The chain links TRBV3-1 to TRBJ1-3; D call uncertain. The CDR3 has 16 residues. Germline CDR1 reads LGHDT; CDR2 reads YNNKEL (reference sequence). CDR3 coding DNA: TGTGCCAGCAGACAAGCATTCTCGGGATCTGGAAACACCATATATTTT. Residues: CASRQAFSGSGNTIYF.

Remarks on this clonotype: This may be a read error, as it is one base from a much larger clone. The rearrangement uses TRBV4-1 and TRBJ2-2; 8 bases agree with TRBD1. This CDR3 has 15 residues. Germline V gene sequence: CDR1 MGHRA, CDR2 YSYEKL. V lost 5 bases to trimming and J lost 9 bases; unmatched junction nucleotides: 11. The CDR3 loop is CASSEGGQGIRELFF. CDR3 bases: TGCGCCAGCAGCGAAGGTGGACAGGGCATCAGGGAGCTGTTTTTT.